This T cell receptor (beta chain) is from a study of CD8 T cells in ankylosing spondylitis. Whole-study results and caveats: Some of these motif variants have turned up before, in reports on reactive arthritis synovial fluid and blood. Reports say disease-linked clones showed up significantly more in matched ankylosing spondylitis synovial fluid. Several highly homologous variants made up a TCR beta motif that seemed to typify ankylosing spondylitis blood.

About this clonotype: Its antigen is not known.

It was by quantitative 5'-RACE with molecular barcodes that TCR beta libraries were made. TCRdb independently ran MiXCR on the 5' RACE reads; one entry per CDR3 protein. Of approximately 140,000 distinct CDR3 sequences in the sample, 7.5% to 9.5% were seen once. Trimming stripped 6 bases from V and 4 bases from J, with 18 bases between. CDR1 and CDR2 from the germline V gene are SQVTM and ANQGSEA. This CDR3 region has 14 residues. V usage is TRBV29-1 and J usage is TRBJ1-1; D unresolved. Material: synovial fluid, either unsorted or a sorted T cell fraction (not recorded which). This clonotype was obtained from a male donor with ankylosing spondylitis. The CDR3: CSVATHGGITEAFF. The CDR3 DNA follows: TGCAGCGTAGCGACCCACGGAGGTATCACTGAAGCTTTCTTT.